This T cell receptor beta chain was obtained from a study of cytomegalovirus exposure and HLA in healthy donors. About the research overall: Roughly 92 million unique TCRs, all from HLA-typed donors, were included in an early release of the data. Points from the study as a whole: Sequences of the TCR beta chain were said to predict the HLA-A and HLA-B alleles of most subjects accurately. Three CMV-associated chains proved CMV antigen-specific in vitro.

Remarks on this clone: Its cognate antigen is unknown.

PCR used 60 Vbeta primers and 13 Jbeta primers. Method: immunoSEQ multiplex PCR; TCRdb's copy keeps in-frame clones and lacks some. The sample yields 100,000 to 150,000 clones, 81% seen once. The V gene end was trimmed by 3 bases and the J gene end by 8 bases; junction bases not matched to a gene: 7. In germline, CDR1 is SGHTA, CDR2 FQGNSA. CDR3 length: 15 amino acids. Sequencing was carried out using PBMCs. The clonotype was recovered from a man between 18 and 35 years old in good health and CMV-seropositive. The chain couples TRBV7-2 to TRBJ2-1, with 10 positions matching TRBD1. The CDR3 DNA is TGTGCCAGCAGCTTCGGGACAGGGGTGGGGGATGAGCAGTTCTTC. Translated, it gives CASSFGTGVGDEQFF. Variable domain in full (rest from reference TRBV7-2 and TRBJ2-1): GAGVSQSPSNKVTEKGKDVELRCDPISGHTALYWYRQSLGQGLEFLIYFQGNSAPDKSGLPSDRFSAERTGGSVSTLTIQRTQQEDSAVYLCASSFGTGVGDEQFFGPGTRLTVL.